Shown below are 3 T cell receptor beta chains from a single sample sequenced in a study of cytomegalovirus exposure and HLA in healthy donors. The study ran its PCR with 60 Vbeta and 13 Jbeta primers. Assay: immunoSEQ multiplex PCR; the TCRdb copy retains only in-frame clones and omits some. Among approximately 120,000 clones listed, about three quarters were seen once. Input material: PBMCs. These receptors originate from a female donor in good health and CMV-seronegative.

The J gene is TRBJ2-1, the V gene TRBV5-1; D is perhaps TRBD2 (5 bases). V was shortened by 3 bases and J by 0 bases, with 13 bases between the two germline ends. The CDR3 contains 16 residues. The germline V gene encodes CDR1 SGHRS and CDR2 YFSETQ. The CDR3 nucleotides are TGCGCCAGCAGCTCGGCGGGCCTTCTCTCCTACAATGAGCAGTTCTTC. Translated, it gives CASSSAGLLSYNEQFF.

The chain carries TRBV7-6 and TRBJ2-3; D unresolved. This CDR3 comprises 14 residues. The V and J ends lost 1 base and 4 bases respectively, with 9 bases between them. CDR1 is SGHVS and CDR2 is FNYEAQ in the germline V gene. CDR3 loop: CASSLVSLSDTQYF. CDR3 nucleotide sequence: TGTGCCAGCAGCTTAGTTTCTTTGTCAGATACGCAGTATTTT.

Only one count was recorded for this clone. The rearrangement links TRBV7-8 to TRBJ2-7, with D possibly being TRBD1 (5 bases). V was pared by 5 bases and J by 5 bases, with 16 bases between. The CDR3 totals 14 residues. Germline V CDR1 and CDR2: SGHVS, FQNEAQ. The CDR3 loop reads CASSPRAAGNEQYF. For the CDR3, the DNA is TGTGCCAGCAGCCCCCGGGCCGCAGGGAACGAGCAGTACTTC.